This entry lists 3 T cell receptor beta chains sequenced from one sample in a study of blood T cell repertoires in COVID-19. Assay used: immunoSEQ multiplex PCR; TCRdb lists only in-frame clones, some missing. The sample shows some 91,000 clones, less than 90% of them seen only once. Sequenced sample: peripheral blood. The receptors were sampled from a human donor in a cohort sampled during active COVID-19.

In DNA, the CDR3 is TGTGCCAGCTCCACAGGGTCTGTCGAGCAGTACTTC. Translation gives CASSTGSVEQYF. The rearrangement links TRBV18 to TRBJ2-7; D is possibly TRBD1 (6 bases). V was clipped by 6 bases and J by 6 bases, with 12 bases between them. This CDR3 spans 12 amino acids. The germline gives CDR1 KGHSH, CDR2 LQKENI.

The chain combines TRBV3-1 (or the pseudogene TRBV3-2) with TRBJ2-7; D unresolved. The germline V gene encodes CDR1 LGHDT and CDR2 YNNKEL (reference sequence). The CDR3 extends over 13 amino acids. V was pared by 10 bases and J by 0 bases, with 13 bases between. The CDR3 sequence is CATRGTTSYEQYF. CDR3 in DNA: TGTGCCACAAGAGGTACTACCTCCTACGAGCAGTACTTC.

The chain joins TRBV18 to TRBJ2-5, with D tentatively TRBD2 (6 bases). The CDR3 consists of 15 residues. Trimming left V 8 bases short and J 2 bases short, with 18 bases between. CDR1 and CDR2 from the germline V gene are KGHSH and LQKENI. The chain's CDR3 is CASRLLGGIQETQYF. DNA of the CDR3: TGTGCCAGCAGGCTCTTGGGAGGAATACAAGAGACCCAGTACTTC.